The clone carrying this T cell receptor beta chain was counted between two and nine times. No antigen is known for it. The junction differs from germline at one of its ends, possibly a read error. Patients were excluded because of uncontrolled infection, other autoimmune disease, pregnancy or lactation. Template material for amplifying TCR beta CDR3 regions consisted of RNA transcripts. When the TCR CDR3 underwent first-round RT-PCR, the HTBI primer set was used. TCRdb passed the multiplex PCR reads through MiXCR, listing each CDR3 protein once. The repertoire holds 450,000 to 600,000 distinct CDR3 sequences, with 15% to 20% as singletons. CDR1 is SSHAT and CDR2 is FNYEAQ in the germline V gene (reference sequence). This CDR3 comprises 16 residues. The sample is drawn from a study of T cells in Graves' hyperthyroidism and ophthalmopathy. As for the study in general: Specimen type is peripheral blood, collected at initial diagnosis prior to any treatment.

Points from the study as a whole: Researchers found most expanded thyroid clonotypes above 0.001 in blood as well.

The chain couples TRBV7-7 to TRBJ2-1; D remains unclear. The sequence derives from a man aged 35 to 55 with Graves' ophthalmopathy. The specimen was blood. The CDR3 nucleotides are TGTGCTAGCAGCCCACGGCTAAGCGATTTTGGCAATGAGCAGTTCTTC. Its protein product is CASSPRLSDFGNEQFF.